A selection of T cell receptor beta chains follows, all from one sample in a study of shared clonotypes between healthy human individuals. Repertoires were generated with immunoSEQ multiplex PCR, while TCRdb's copy carries only in-frame clones and drops some. The sample lists approximately 110,000 clones, around 64% occurring once. The sample consisted of memory CD8+ T cells sorted from blood. These receptors were obtained from a woman aged 25 to 39 in good health. CDR3s include the opening cysteine and the closing phenylalanine or tryptophan. Each record gives: V gene, J gene, D gene, clone size, CDR3 DNA, CDR3 protein. A D gene is named only where the DNA matches it firmly. Size is omitted from some rows. Given values are once, few, many or a class for expanded clones.

>TRBV7-8|TRBJ2-3|TRBD2|once
TGTGCCAGCAGCTTACTGCGCGGGGGGGTCGATACGCAGTATTTT
CASSLLRGGVDTQYF
>TRBV19|TRBJ2-1|-|-
TGTGCCAGTAGTGCCAGGGTTTTGGGGAATGAGCAGTTCTTC
CASSARVLGNEQFF
>TRBV6-4|TRBJ2-3|TRBD1|-
TGTGCCAGCAGTGACTCGAATTCAGGGGGCGCAGATACGCAGTATTTT
CASSDSNSGGADTQYF
>TRBV6-1|TRBJ2-7|-|-
TGTGCCAGCAGTAAACAGGGTTACGAGCAGTACTTC
CASSKQGYEQYF
>TRBV11-2|TRBJ2-7|TRBD2|-
TGTGCCAGCAGCGCACCCGGGCGGCTAGCGGGAACCTACGAGCAGTACTTC
CASSAPGRLAGTYEQYF
>TRBV28|TRBJ2-1|TRBD2|-
TGTGCCAGCAGTTTAGATAGAAGGACTAGCGGCTCCTACAATGAGCAGTTCTTC
CASSLDRRTSGSYNEQFF
>TRBV28|TRBJ2-5|-|once
TGTGCCAGCAGGACTAGACCCAGCTACCAAGAGACCCAGTACTTC
CASRTRPSYQETQYF
>TRBV11-2|TRBJ1-1|-|-
TGTGCCAGCAGCTTCTGGAACACTGAAGCTTTCTTT
CASSFWNTEAFF
>TRBV7-7|TRBJ2-7|-|-
TGTGCCAGCAGCCCCCGAACAGGGTCATTTGGCGAGCAGTACTTC
CASSPRTGSFGEQYF
>TRBV6-5|TRBJ2-2|-|-
TGTGCCAGCAGGACGGGCACCGGGGAGCTGTTTTTT
CASRTGTGELFF
>TRBV6-1|TRBJ2-7|TRBD2|-
TGTGCCAGCCAAGAGGGACTAGCGGGAGGGCACGAGCAGTACTTC
CASQEGLAGGHEQYF
>TRBV5-6|TRBJ2-2|TRBD2|-
TGTGCCAGCAGCTGGTGGGAGGGGAACACCGGGGAGCTGTTTTTT
CASSWWEGNTGELFF
>TRBV5-6|TRBJ2-7|TRBD1|-
TGTGCCAGCAGCTTGGCCCCCACAGGGGGCTACGAGCAGTACTTC
CASSLAPTGGYEQYF
>TRBV25-1|TRBJ2-1|TRBD1|-
TGTGCCAGCAGGCAGGGACAGGGGAGACATGAGCAGTTCTTC
CASRQGQGRHEQFF
>TRBV11-3|TRBJ2-7|-|-
TGTGCCAGCAGCCACGGACTGGACGAGCAGTACTTC
CASSHGLDEQYF
>TRBV13|TRBJ1-1|-|-
TGTGCCAGCAGCTCCATGATGAACACTGAAGCTTTCTTT
CASSSMMNTEAFF
>TRBV7-8|TRBJ2-7|TRBD1|-
TGTGCCAGCAGCTTCGACAGGGGCGAGCAGTACTTC
CASSFDRGEQYF
>TRBV28|TRBJ2-3|TRBD2|-
TGTGCCAGCAGTTTACCCCCTAGCGGGTTGGGCACAGATACGCAGTATTTT
CASSLPPSGLGTDTQYF
>TRBV30|TRBJ2-1|TRBD2|-
TGTGCCTGGAGTGGATGGACTAGCGGGTACAATGAGCAGTTCTTC
CAWSGWTSGYNEQFF
>TRBV25-1|TRBJ2-4|-|-
TGTGCCAACAAGGACGGTGGGGGTCCCAAAAACATTCAGTACTTC
CANKDGGGPKNIQYF
>TRBV11-1|TRBJ2-7|TRBD2|-
TGTGCCAGCAGTATCTCTAGCGGGAGGGCCTCCGAGCAGTACTTC
CASSISSGRASEQYF
>TRBV4-1|TRBJ1-3|-|-
TGCGCCAGCAGTTCTAAGGGTGCCTCTGGAAACACCATATATTTT
CASSSKGASGNTIYF
>TRBV15|TRBJ2-1|TRBD1|-
TGTGCCACCAGCTTCCAACCGGGACAGGGGAATTACAATGAGCAGTTCTTC
CATSFQPGQGNYNEQFF
>TRBV7-3|TRBJ2-6|-|few
TGTGCCAGCAGCCCGTTCTTGATAGGGGCCAACGTCCTGACTTTC
CASSPFLIGANVLTF
>TRBV6-5|TRBJ1-3|-|-
TGTGCCAGCAGTTATGTGTGGGGAAACACCATATATTTT
CASSYVWGNTIYF
>TRBV2|TRBJ2-7|TRBD1|-
TGTGCCAGCATTGAACAGGGGTCGTTCTCCTACGAGCAGTACTTC
CASIEQGSFSYEQYF
>TRBV6-1|TRBJ1-1|-|-
TGTGCCAGCAGTGAAGGGTTTGAAGGGGGCACTGAAGCTTTCTTT
CASSEGFEGGTEAFF
>TRBV6-1|TRBJ1-3|-|many
TGTGCCAGCAGTGAAAAGGGGGAGGGAGGCTACACCATATATTTT
CASSEKGEGGYTIYF
>TRBV13|TRBJ1-1|-|-
TGTGCCAGCAGCTTAGAGGGGGGTGACGTTGAAGCTTTCTTT
CASSLEGGDVEAFF
>TRBV9|TRBJ2-1|-|once
TGTGCCAGCAGCCCCCATCAAGTACTATCCGCCAATGAGCAGTTCTTC
CASSPHQVLSANEQFF
>TRBV5-1|TRBJ2-2|TRBD2|-
TGCGCCAGCAGCTTGGGGAAGGCGGGGACTAGCGGGCTTGGCGACACCGGGGAGCTGTTTTTT
CASSLGKAGTSGLGDTGELFF